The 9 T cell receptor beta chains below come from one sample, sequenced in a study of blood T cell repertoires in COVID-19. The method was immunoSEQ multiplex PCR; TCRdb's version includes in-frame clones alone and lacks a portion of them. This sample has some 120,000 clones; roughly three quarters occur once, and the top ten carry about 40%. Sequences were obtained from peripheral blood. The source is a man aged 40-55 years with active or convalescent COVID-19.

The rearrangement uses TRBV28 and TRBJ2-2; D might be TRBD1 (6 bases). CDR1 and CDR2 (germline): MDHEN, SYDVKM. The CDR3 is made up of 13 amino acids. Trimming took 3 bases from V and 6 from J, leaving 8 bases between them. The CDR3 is CASSFNRAGELFF. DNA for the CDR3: TGTGCCAGCAGTTTCAACAGGGCCGGGGAGCTGTTTTTT.

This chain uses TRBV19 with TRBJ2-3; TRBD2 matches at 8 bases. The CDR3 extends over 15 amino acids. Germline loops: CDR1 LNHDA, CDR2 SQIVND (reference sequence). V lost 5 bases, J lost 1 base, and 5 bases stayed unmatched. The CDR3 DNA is TGTGCCAGTAGTTTATCGCGGGGGGGCACAGATACGCAGTATTTT. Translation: CASSLSRGGTDTQYF.

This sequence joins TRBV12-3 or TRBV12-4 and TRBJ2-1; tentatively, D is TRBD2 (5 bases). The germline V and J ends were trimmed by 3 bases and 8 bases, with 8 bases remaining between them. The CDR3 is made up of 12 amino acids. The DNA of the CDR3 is TGTGCCAGCAGTTTTCGGCGGGATGAGCAGTTCTTC. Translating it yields CASSFRRDEQFF.

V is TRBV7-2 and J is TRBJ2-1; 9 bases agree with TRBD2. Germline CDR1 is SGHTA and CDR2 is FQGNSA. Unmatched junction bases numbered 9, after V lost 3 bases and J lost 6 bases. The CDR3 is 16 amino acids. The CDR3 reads CASSFSSGAPRNEQFF. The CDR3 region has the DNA TGTGCCAGCAGCTTTTCTAGCGGGGCCCCCCGCAATGAGCAGTTCTTC.

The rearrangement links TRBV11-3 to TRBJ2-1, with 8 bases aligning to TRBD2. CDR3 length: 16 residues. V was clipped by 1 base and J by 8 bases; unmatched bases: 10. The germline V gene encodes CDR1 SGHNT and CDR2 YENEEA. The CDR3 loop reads CASSLVLTGGNHEQFF. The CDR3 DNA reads TGTGCCAGCAGCTTAGTTTTAACGGGGGGGAACCATGAGCAGTTCTTC.

The CDR3 DNA follows: TGTGCCAGCAGTTTTAAAGGACAGGGTACCCTTAACTATGGCTACACCTTC. This gives the protein CASSFKGQGTLNYGYTF. V gene TRBV28 combines with J gene TRBJ1-2; TRBD1 matches 8 bases. V lost 3 bases, J lost 1 base, and 10 bases stayed unmatched. CDR1 MDHEN and CDR2 SYDVKM come from the germline V gene. CDR3 length: 17 amino acids.

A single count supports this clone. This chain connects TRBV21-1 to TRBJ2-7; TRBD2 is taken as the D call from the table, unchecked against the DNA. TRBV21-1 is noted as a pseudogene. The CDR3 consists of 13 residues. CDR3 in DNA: TGTGCCAGCAGCCCGCGGCGAGATTACGAGCAGTACTTC. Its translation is CASSPRRDYEQYF.

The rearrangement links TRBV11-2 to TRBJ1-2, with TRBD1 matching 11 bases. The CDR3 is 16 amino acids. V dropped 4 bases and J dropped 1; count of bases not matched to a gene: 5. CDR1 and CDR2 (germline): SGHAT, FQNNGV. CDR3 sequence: CASSWDRGMVNYGYTF. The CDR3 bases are TGTGCCAGCAGCTGGGACAGGGGGATGGTTAACTATGGCTACACCTTC. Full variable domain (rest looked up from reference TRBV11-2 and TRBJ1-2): EAGVAQSPRYKIIEKRQSVAFWCNPISGHATLYWYQQILGQGPKLLIQFQNNGVVDDSQLPKDRFSAERLKGVDSTLKIQPAKLEDSAVYLCASSWDRGMVNYGYTFGSGTRLTVV.

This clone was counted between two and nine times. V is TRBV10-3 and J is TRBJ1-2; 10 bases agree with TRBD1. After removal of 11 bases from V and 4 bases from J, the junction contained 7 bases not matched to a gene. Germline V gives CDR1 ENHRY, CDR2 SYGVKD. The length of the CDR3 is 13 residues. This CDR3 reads CAAWTGGGYGYTF. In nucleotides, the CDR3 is TGTGCCGCCTGGACAGGGGGAGGCTATGGCTACACCTTC.